Listed below are T cell receptor beta chains from one sample, sequenced in a study of T-cell memory formation after mild COVID-19. TCRdb re-called the 5' RACE reads through MiXCR, storing one row per CDR3 protein. The table includes more than 300,000 distinct CDR3 sequences, roughly an eighth detected once. Sequences were obtained from PBMCs or a T cell subset sorted from them (not recorded which). The receptors originated from a man between 18 and 29 years old who had mild COVID-19 (a few samples of this study predate the infection). Cell type and time point are not known. The CDR3 runs from the conserved cysteine through the conserved F or W. Each record gives: clone size, V gene, D gene, J gene, CDR3 protein, CDR3 DNA. D genes are given only for firm matches. Size values are once, few and many counts, or a class for expanded clones, and some rows have none.

size: few
V: TRBV5-1
D: .
J: TRBJ2-1
CDR3: CASSLAEDEQFF
DNA: TGCGCCAGCAGCTTGGCGGAAGATGAGCAGTTCTTC

size: few
V: TRBV7-9
D: .
J: TRBJ2-3
CDR3: CASSWAYTDTQYF
DNA: TGTGCCAGCAGCTGGGCTTACACAGATACGCAGTATTTT

size: many
V: TRBV5-1
D: .
J: TRBJ2-6
CDR3: CASGPRKGPLSGANVLTF
DNA: TGCGCCAGCGGCCCTAGGAAGGGTCCCCTCTCTGGGGCCAACGTCCTGACTTTC

size: .
V: TRBV24-1
D: TRBD1
J: TRBJ2-6
CDR3: CATSEPTGKTGANVLTF
DNA: TGTGCCACCAGTGAGCCGACAGGGAAGACTGGGGCCAACGTCCTGACTTTC

size: few
V: TRBV7-9
D: TRBD1
J: TRBJ1-1
CDR3: CASSPRTGGGTEAFF
DNA: TGTGCCAGCAGCCCCCGGACAGGGGGCGGCACTGAAGCTTTCTTT

size: few
V: TRBV29-1
D: .
J: TRBJ2-6
CDR3: CSVVGVAGANVLTF
DNA: TGCAGCGTTGTGGGGGTTGCTGGGGCCAACGTCCTGACTTTC

size: few
V: TRBV20-1
D: TRBD2
J: TRBJ2-3
CDR3: CSARVTRPPLADGTDTQYF
DNA: TGCAGTGCTAGAGTTACGAGACCTCCCCTAGCGGACGGCACAGATACGCAGTATTTT

size: few
V: TRBV9
D: TRBD1
J: TRBJ1-2
CDR3: CASSLRGQGAPNYGYTF
DNA: TGTGCCAGCAGCCTCCGAGGACAGGGGGCACCAAACTATGGCTACACCTTC

size: many
V: TRBV6-1
D: .
J: TRBJ2-5
CDR3: CASSGGTGMETQYF
DNA: TGTGCCAGCAGTGGGGGCACAGGGATGGAGACCCAGTACTTC

size: .
V: TRBV6-1
D: .
J: TRBJ1-3
CDR3: CASSVTGNTIYF
DNA: TGTGCCAGCAGTGTAACTGGAAACACCATATATTTT

size: few
V: TRBV6-1
D: TRBD1
J: TRBJ1-6
CDR3: CASSTRDRDNSPLHF
DNA: TGTGCCAGCAGTACCCGGGACAGAGATAATTCACCCCTCCACTTT

size: .
V: TRBV10-3
D: .
J: TRBJ1-2
CDR3: CAISATLGTGGYGYTF
DNA: TGTGCCATCAGTGCCACACTCGGGACCGGTGGGTATGGCTACACCTTC

size: few
V: TRBV11-2
D: .
J: TRBJ1-1
CDR3: CASSLRAGENTEAFF
DNA: TGTGCCAGCAGCCTCCGGGCAGGGGAGAACACTGAAGCTTTCTTT

size: .
V: TRBV6-1
D: TRBD2
J: TRBJ2-3
CDR3: CASVRLAGVDTQYF
DNA: TGTGCCAGCGTAAGACTAGCGGGTGTTGATACGCAGTATTTT

size: .
V: TRBV9
D: .
J: TRBJ2-3
CDR3: CASSVAGPAPFYTDTQYF
DNA: TGTGCCAGCAGCGTAGCGGGACCAGCCCCATTCTACACAGATACGCAGTATTTT

size: few
V: TRBV28
D: .
J: TRBJ1-6
CDR3: CASSLGRRFGSPLHF
DNA: TGTGCCAGCAGTTTAGGCAGAAGATTTGGTTCACCCCTCCACTTT

size: few
V: TRBV7-9
D: .
J: TRBJ2-2
CDR3: CASAPQTGPSAYTGELFF
DNA: TGTGCCAGCGCCCCTCAAACCGGGCCCTCGGCCTACACCGGGGAGCTGTTTTTT

size: .
V: TRBV6-5
D: .
J: TRBJ1-1
CDR3: CASSYSSRNEAFF
DNA: TGTGCCAGCAGTTACTCGAGTCGGAATGAAGCTTTCTTT

size: .
V: TRBV15
D: .
J: TRBJ2-7
CDR3: CATSSPSSYEQYF
DNA: TGTGCCACCAGCAGTCCAAGCTCCTACGAGCAGTACTTC

size: few
V: TRBV14
D: TRBD1
J: TRBJ2-5
CDR3: CASSTWDSKETQYF
DNA: TGTGCCAGCAGCACGTGGGACAGCAAAGAGACCCAGTACTTC

size: many
V: TRBV5-1
D: TRBD1
J: TRBJ1-1
CDR3: CASSWGQFEAFF
DNA: TGCGCCAGCAGCTGGGGACAGTTCGAAGCTTTCTTT

size: .
V: TRBV20-1
D: TRBD1
J: TRBJ2-5
CDR3: CSATDRNQETQYF
DNA: TGCAGTGCCACGGACAGGAACCAAGAGACCCAGTACTTC

size: .
V: TRBV15
D: TRBD1
J: TRBJ2-7
CDR3: CATSRDSGTGGYEQYF
DNA: TGTGCCACCAGCAGGGACTCCGGGACAGGGGGATACGAGCAGTACTTC

size: few
V: TRBV13
D: .
J: TRBJ1-5
CDR3: CASSRGGRGQNQPQHF
DNA: TGTGCCAGCAGCCGCGGGGGCAGGGGACAAAATCAGCCCCAGCATTTT

size: .
V: TRBV6-2/TRBV6-3
D: .
J: TRBJ2-7
CDR3: CASSYLRGPYEQYF
DNA: TGTGCCAGCAGTTACCTCCGGGGACCCTACGAGCAGTACTTC

size: .
V: TRBV9
D: TRBD2
J: TRBJ2-1
CDR3: CASSSGTSSYNEQFF
DNA: TGTGCCAGCAGCTCCGGGACTAGCTCCTACAATGAGCAGTTCTTC

size: few
V: TRBV20-1
D: TRBD2
J: TRBJ2-1
CDR3: CSARWGTSGSNEQFF
DNA: TGCAGTGCTAGATGGGGGACTAGCGGTTCCAATGAGCAGTTCTTC

size: few
V: TRBV20-1
D: TRBD2
J: TRBJ2-1
CDR3: CSARASGVSSYNEQFF
DNA: TGCAGTGCTAGGGCCAGCGGGGTCAGCTCCTACAATGAGCAGTTCTTC

size: .
V: TRBV6-2/TRBV6-3
D: TRBD2
J: TRBJ2-1
CDR3: CASSQAGGPHNEQFF
DNA: TGTGCCAGCAGTCAAGCGGGGGGGCCCCACAATGAGCAGTTCTTC

size: .
V: TRBV4-2
D: .
J: TRBJ2-1
CDR3: CASSAQGSWDEQFF
DNA: TGTGCCAGCAGCGCCCAGGGGTCTTGGGATGAGCAGTTCTTC

size: few
V: TRBV6-5
D: .
J: TRBJ1-2
CDR3: CASSPNPGDGGYTF
DNA: TGTGCCAGCAGCCCGAACCCGGGGGATGGTGGCTACACCTTC